These T cell receptor beta chains were read from a single sample in a study of early T cells in non-severe SARS-CoV-2 infection. MiXCR, run by TCRdb on the 5' RACE reads, gives a single entry per CDR3 protein. The data show 55,000 to 80,000 distinct CDR3 sequences, more than 9.5% seen once. Sequenced material: whole blood, taken at baseline. The receptors come from an adult who was a healthcare worker with PCR-confirmed SARS-CoV-2 infection or an uninfected control (not recorded which). CDR3s include the opening cysteine and the closing phenylalanine or tryptophan. D genes are given only for firm matches. Size is omitted from some rows. Given values are once, few, many or a class for expanded clones.

J gene | CDR3 length | D gene | V gene | clone size | CDR3 protein | CDR3 DNA
TRBJ1-2 | 15 | - | TRBV13 | few | CASSSTGLVDYGYTF | TGTGCCAGCAGCTCGACAGGTCTCGTGGACTATGGCTACACCTTC
TRBJ2-3 | 16 | TRBD2 | TRBV7-3 | - | CASSLHAAGEADTQYF | TGTGCCAGCAGCTTACACGCGGCGGGAGAGGCAGATACGCAGTATTTT
TRBJ2-7 | 14 | TRBD1 | TRBV18 | many | CASRTLSTGDEQYF | TGTGCCAGCCGCACCCTCTCGACAGGGGACGAGCAGTACTTC
TRBJ2-5 | 15 | - | TRBV10-3 | many | CAISEQVSGKETQYF | TGTGCCATCAGTGAGCAGGTGTCGGGGAAAGAGACCCAGTACTTC
TRBJ2-5 | 15 | - | TRBV7-6 | - | CASSLKRSYQETQYF | TGTGCCAGCAGCTTAAAGCGTTCGTACCAAGAGACCCAGTACTTC
TRBJ2-5 | 14 | - | TRBV5-1 | many | CASSPRVGEETQYF | TGCGCCAGCAGCCCCCGCGTGGGTGAGGAGACCCAGTACTTC
TRBJ2-7 | 17 | TRBD2 | TRBV6-6 | few | CASSPLAGGQYTYEQYF | TGTGCCAGCAGTCCCCTCGCGGGGGGGCAATATACCTACGAGCAGTACTTC
TRBJ2-3 | 16 | TRBD1 | TRBV5-1 | - | CASSPTGRGGTDTQYF | TGCGCCAGCAGCCCGACAGGGAGAGGAGGCACAGATACGCAGTATTTT
TRBJ2-7 | 14 | - | TRBV6-1 | many | CASSVFGPDYEQYF | TGTGCCAGCAGTGTATTCGGGCCAGACTACGAGCAGTACTTC
TRBJ1-5 | 12 | - | TRBV6-1 | few | CASSEDGGPQHF | TGTGCCAGCAGTGAAGACGGTGGGCCCCAGCATTTT
TRBJ2-3 | 15 | - | TRBV5-1 | - | CASSLGESPTDTQYF | TGCGCCAGCAGCTTGGGCGAGTCCCCCACAGATACGCAGTATTTT
TRBJ1-1 | 15 | TRBD1 | TRBV4-3 | medium-sized | CASSQVDRGSTEAFF | TGCGCCAGCAGCCAGGTAGACAGGGGATCTACTGAAGCTTTCTTT
TRBJ1-5 | 12 | - | TRBV20-1 | - | CSAGEAGQPQHF | TGCAGTGCCGGGGAAGCCGGCCAGCCCCAGCATTTT
TRBJ2-5 | 13 | - | TRBV20-1 | - | CSARVSSQETQYF | TGCAGTGCTAGAGTTTCCAGTCAAGAGACCCAGTACTTC
TRBJ1-6 | 14 | - | TRBV5-1 | - | CASTQWEGRSPLHF | TGCGCCAGCACCCAATGGGAGGGACGCTCACCCCTCCACTTT
TRBJ2-2 | 11 | - | TRBV7-9 | - | CARENTGELFF | TGTGCCAGGGAGAACACCGGGGAGCTGTTTTTT
TRBJ1-1 | 16 | - | TRBV6-1 | many | CASSEEGRSRNTEAFF | TGTGCCAGCAGTGAAGAGGGCAGGTCCCGGAACACTGAAGCTTTCTTT
TRBJ2-3 | 13 | - | TRBV7-2 | few | CASSSGRINTQYF | TGTGCCAGCAGCTCCGGGAGAATAAATACGCAGTATTTT
TRBJ2-1 | 10 | - | TRBV7-8 | few | CASSGNEQFF | TGTGCCAGCAGCGGGAATGAGCAGTTCTTC
TRBJ2-5 | 15 | TRBD2 | TRBV5-1 | few | CASRRASGGQETQYF | TGCGCCAGCAGGAGGGCCAGCGGGGGCCAAGAGACCCAGTACTTC
TRBJ2-7 | 14 | - | TRBV5-1 | many | CASSSLLDSYEQYF | TGCGCCAGCAGCTCCCTCCTCGACAGCTACGAGCAGTACTTC
TRBJ2-1 | 13 | - | TRBV2 | few | CASSDRNYNEQFF | TGTGCCAGCAGTGACAGAAACTACAATGAGCAGTTCTTC
TRBJ1-5 | 14 | TRBD1 | TRBV2 | once | CASSDRERNQPQHF | TGTGCCAGTAGTGACAGGGAACGCAATCAGCCCCAGCATTTT
TRBJ2-7 | 13 | TRBD1 | TRBV6-2/TRBV6-3 | few | CASRDSLSWEQYF | TGTGCCAGCCGGGACAGCCTTTCTTGGGAGCAGTACTTC
TRBJ2-3 | 15 | - | TRBV6-1 | few | CASRRIQASTDTQYF | TGTGCCAGCAGGAGGATACAGGCTAGCACAGATACGCAGTATTTT
TRBJ2-7 | 15 | - | TRBV7-9 | few | CASSPGPGASYEQYF | TGTGCCAGCAGCCCTGGACCCGGGGCCTCCTACGAGCAGTACTTC
TRBJ2-7 | 15 | - | TRBV5-6 | many | CASSPKRVSSYEQYF | TGTGCCAGCAGCCCAAAGCGAGTGAGCTCCTACGAGCAGTACTTC